This T cell receptor beta chain was profiled in a study of CD8 T cells in ankylosing spondylitis. Regarding the study as a whole: Matched synovial fluid from ankylosing spondylitis patients was reported to be enriched for disease-linked clones.

About this clonotype itself: The antigen is unknown.

The CDR3 runs to 14 residues. Germline V gene data show CDR1 as DFQATT and CDR2 as SNEGSKA (reference sequence). V gave up 6 bases and J gave up 6 bases; unmatched junction bases: 8. TCRdb redid the calling of the 5' RACE reads with MiXCR, one entry per CDR3 protein. Altogether under 150,000 distinct CDR3 sequences are present, about 8% being singletons, with the ten largest covering approximately 7%. The sequence was obtained from a male donor with ankylosing spondylitis. The V and J genes are TRBV20-1 and TRBJ1-5; 10 bases match TRBD1. The material sequenced was synovial fluid, either unsorted or a sorted T cell fraction (not recorded which). The CDR3 loop reads CSAQAGTGVQPQHF. The CDR3 DNA reads as TGCAGTGCCCAGGCCGGGACAGGGGTTCAGCCCCAGCATTTT.